The 9 T cell receptor beta chains listed next were all sequenced from one sample in a study of chronic HIV infection and antiretroviral therapy. TCRdb analysed the 5' RACE reads with MiXCR anew, one entry per CDR3 protein. The data show 40,000 to 60,000 distinct CDR3 sequences, 19% seen once. Sample: peripheral blood. The receptors derive from an adult who had HIV and had not received antiretroviral therapy, or was an uninfected healthy control (not recorded which).

The chain has TRBV11-2 and TRBJ1-1; D not certain. CDR3 length: 13 residues. The germline V gene encodes CDR1 SGHAT and CDR2 FQNNGV. V lost 9 bases and J 4 bases, leaving 15 bases between the germline ends. The CDR3 is CASCDGVGTEAFF. Here the CDR3 DNA reads TGTGCCAGTTGCGATGGGGTCGGCACTGAAGCTTTCTTT.

The rearrangement links TRBV28 to TRBJ2-3; TRBD2 matches 13 bases. J was trimmed by 7 bases and V by 6 bases; bases with no gene match: 4. Germline CDR1 MDHEN, CDR2 SYDVKM. The CDR3 consists of 14 residues. The CDR3: CASRLAGGPNTQYF. The CDR3, as DNA: TGTGCCAGCAGACTAGCGGGAGGGCCGAATACGCAGTATTTT.

This clonotype was seen a handful of times. The chain combines TRBV9 with TRBJ2-5, with TRBD1 as a possible D gene (6 bases). Trimming stripped 2 bases from V and 4 bases from J, with 15 bases between. The CDR3 is 15 amino acids. The V gene's germline CDR1 is SGDLS and CDR2 YYNGEE. This chain's CDR3 is CASSVAGTPRETQYF. The CDR3 bases are TGTGCCAGCAGCGTTGCCGGGACACCAAGAGAGACCCAGTACTTC.

V is TRBV28 and J is TRBJ1-1; D unclear. Germline lookup yields CDR1 MDHEN and CDR2 SYDVKM. CDR3 length: 14 amino acids. Trimming shortened V by 5 bases and J by 2 bases, and 12 bases separated the two germline ends. CDR3 sequence reads: CASSLQRRNTEAFF. Written as DNA, the CDR3 is TGTGCCAGCAGTCTACAACGGAGAAACACTGAAGCTTTCTTT.

The chain has TRBV12-3 or TRBV12-4 and TRBJ1-2, with 9 bases fitting TRBD1. This CDR3 has 14 amino acids. V was pared by 4 bases and J by 8 bases, with 8 bases of the junction left unmatched. As DNA, the CDR3 is TGTGCCAGCAGTTCCGACAGGGGGAAAAGAGGCTACACCTTC. It specifies CASSSDRGKRGYTF.

This clonotype came up a few times. The V gene is TRBV5-1, the J gene TRBJ1-1, with D unclear. CDR1 SGHRS and CDR2 YFSETQ come from the germline V gene. This CDR3 region has 14 residues. Trimming pared 7 bases from V and 1 base from J, leaving 14 bases between. The DNA for the CDR3 is TGCGCCAGCTACCGCGGGTCCGGGAACACTGAAGCTTTCTTT. Its translation is CASYRGSGNTEAFF.

In its sample, this clonotype was seen a few times. This rearrangement joins TRBV20-1 to TRBJ2-3; 8 bases line up with TRBD2. CDR3 length: 17 residues. Looked up from germline, CDR1 is DFQATT and CDR2 is SNEGSKA (reference sequence). Trimming removed 5 bases from V and 0 bases from J; junction bases left unmatched: 13. CDR3 sequence reads: CSADRVTSGRSTDTQYF. As DNA, the CDR3 is TGCAGTGCTGATCGAGTTACTAGCGGACGTAGCACAGATACGCAGTATTTT.

This clonotype was seen a few times. DNA for the CDR3: TGTGCCAGCAGTTTATACAATACAGGGCGAGAGCAGTACTTC. It codes for CASSLYNTGREQYF. The chain recombines TRBV28 with TRBJ2-7, with D perhaps matching TRBD1 (6 bases). The length of the CDR3 is 14 residues. Germline V CDR1 and CDR2: MDHEN, SYDVKM. V was cut by 1 base and J by 7 bases, with 14 bases left in between.

The chain has TRBV28 and TRBJ2-7, with unresolved D. Germline CDR1 and CDR2: MDHEN and SYDVKM. This CDR3 region has 14 residues. V lost 2 bases and J lost 0, with 8 bases in between. Written as DNA, the CDR3 is TGTGCCAGCAGTTTAATTCCGGGCTCCTACGAGCAGTACTTC. Encoded protein: CASSLIPGSYEQYF.